Shown below are 19 T cell receptor beta chains from a single sample sequenced in a study of vaccination and CD4 T cells after COVID-19 (dated 2022 in TCRdb). The library was generated by PCR. Sequencing was carried out with an Illumina iSeq 100. DNA from cultured CD4+ T cells underwent TCR sequencing with the Oncomine TCR Beta short-read assay at the Johns Hopkins FTIC core. The raw public reads went through TCRdb reprocessing: fastp at Q25, MiXCR clone calling, in-frame beta chains kept. Here each entry gathers all rows of one CDR3 protein and keeps the most common genes and DNA. Counted in this sample were 20,000 to 25,000 distinct CDR3 sequences; about 39% of them appeared once. The biggest ten clones account for 5% of the sample. Antigen specificity for these receptors is unknown. The treatment or condition label, read with the paper, signifies: 10-day PBMC culture with coronavirus spike peptide pools or control peptides (ViraFEST assay).

The sequences come from CD4+ T cells from blood, cultured in vitro, collected before SARS-CoV-2 vaccination. These receptors all stem from a human donor who had recovered from COVID-19.

This rearrangement joins TRBV18 to TRBJ1-1; D is unresolved. The ends were cut back, 2 bases at V and 4 bases at J, with 8 bases in the middle. CDR3 length: 13 residues. CDR1 KGHSH and CDR2 LQKENI come from the germline V gene. CDR3 protein: CASSPTGPTEAFF. CDR3 sequence (DNA): TGTGCCAGCTCACCAACCGGGCCCACTGAAGCTTTCTTT.

This clonotype turned up a few times. This chain connects TRBV6-4 to TRBJ1-1; D is perhaps TRBD1 (5 bases). Germline CDR1 reads MRHNA; CDR2 reads SNTAGT. This CDR3 has 14 residues. The V and J ends lost 0 bases and 6 bases respectively, with 11 bases between them. The CDR3 sequence: CASSDSNRPSEAFF. DNA of the CDR3: TGTGCCAGCAGTGACTCGAACAGGCCTTCTGAAGCTTTCTTT.

This clonotype has a handful of counts. Relative to the germline gene, one junction end is altered; a read error may explain this. The rearrangement links TRBV11-3 to TRBJ2-7, with 7 bases that match TRBD1. The CDR3 runs to 11 residues. CDR1 and CDR2 from the germline V gene are SGHNT and YENEEA. The CDR3 nucleotides are TGTGCCAGCAAAGGTTCGGACAGGCCATTCTTC. Encoded protein: CASKGSDRPFF.

The table lists this clonotype with a few counts. The chain carries TRBV27 and TRBJ1-2; 7 nucleotides match TRBD1. Germline values: CDR1 MNHEY, CDR2 SMNVEV (reference sequence). The CDR3 has 15 amino acids. J was trimmed by 4 bases and V by 0 bases; bases with no gene match: 5. CDR3 sequence reads: CASSLSRDRPYGYTF. The DNA for the CDR3 is TGTGCCAGCAGTTTATCTCGGGACAGACCCTATGGCTACACCTTC.

The CDR3 region has the DNA TGCAGTGGAGGGAAAGATACGCAGTATTTT. This sequence encodes CSGGKDTQYF. This chain links TRBV20-1 with TRBJ2-3, with a weak D call TRBD2 (5 bases). The CDR3 is 10 amino acids. CDR1 DFQATT and CDR2 SNEGSKA come from the germline V gene (reference sequence). The V end lost 7 bases, the J end lost 5 bases, and 7 bases lay between the germline ends.

The rearrangement joins TRBV14 to TRBJ1-2; weak D call: TRBD1 (6 bases). CDR1 and CDR2 from the germline V gene are SGHDN and FVKESK. With 3 bases removed from V and 4 bases from J, the gap between germline ends came to 9 bases. The CDR3 is made up of 13 amino acids. The CDR3 loop reads CASSQDRLYGYTF. CDR3 coding DNA: TGTGCCAGCAGCCAGGACAGACTCTATGGCTACACCTTC.

This clonotype was observed a few times. The V and J genes are TRBV20-1 and TRBJ1-1, with D maybe TRBD1 (5 bases). Germline V gene data show CDR1 as DFQATT and CDR2 as SNEGSKA (reference sequence). The CDR3 is 11 residues long. Trimming stripped 1 base from V and 8 bases from J, with 8 bases between. For the CDR3, the DNA is TGCAGTGCTAGAGTTCGGACAGAAGCTTTCTTT. Translation: CSARVRTEAFF.

The V and J genes are TRBV9 and TRBJ1-2, with a weak D call TRBD1 (5 bases). The germline V and J ends were trimmed by 3 bases and 8 bases, with 17 bases remaining between them. Germline values: CDR1 SGDLS, CDR2 YYNGEE. The length of the CDR3 is 14 residues. The CDR3 sequence: CASSEGRGWSGYTF. The CDR3 nucleotides are TGTGCCAGCAGCGAGGGGCGGGGGTGGAGCGGCTACACCTTC.

This clonotype came up a few times. The rearrangement links TRBV25-1 to TRBJ2-1, with D possibly being TRBD1 or TRBD2 (5 bases each). Germline CDR1 reads MGHDK; CDR2 reads SYGVNS. With 4 bases removed from V and 0 bases from J, the gap between germline ends came to 10 bases. This CDR3 comprises 15 residues. CDR3 nucleotides: TGTGCCAGCAGTGGGGGACGGAGCTCCTACAATGAGCAGTTCTTC. This translates into CASSGGRSSYNEQFF.

The chain carries TRBV12-3 or TRBV12-4 and TRBJ1-1, with D perhaps TRBD1 (5 bases). The CDR3 is 16 amino acids. The V end lost 5 bases, the J end lost 5 bases, and 21 bases lay between the germline ends. The CDR3 spells CASSPTLGRKETEAFF. CDR3 coding DNA: TGTGCCAGCAGTCCGACCCTGGGACGGAAGGAGACTGAAGCTTTCTTT.

The chain joins TRBV7-3 to TRBJ2-2; 8 bases are shared with TRBD2. The ends lost 4 bases at V and 5 bases at J; junction bases unmatched: 9. The CDR3 is made up of 16 amino acids. Germline CDR1 SGHTA, CDR2 FQGTGA. The DNA of the CDR3 is TGTGCCAGCAGCTATAGAGCGGGAGCGGGGACCGGGGAGCTGTTTTTT. Translated: CASSYRAGAGTGELFF.

This chain uses TRBV2 with TRBJ1-2, with no clear D. CDR3 length: 12 residues. Germline V gene sequence: CDR1 SNHLY, CDR2 FYNNEI. Trimming stripped 2 bases from V and 8 bases from J, with 9 bases between. The CDR3 protein is CASSENPAGYTF. CDR3 coding DNA: TGTGCCAGCAGTGAAAACCCCGCCGGCTACACCTTC. Full variable domain (outside the CDR3, taken from reference TRBV2 and TRBJ1-2): EPEVTQTPSHQVTQMGQEVILRCVPISNHLYFYWYRQILGQKVEFLVSFYNNEISEKSEIFDDQFSVERPDGSNFTLKIRSTKLEDSAMYFCASSENPAGYTFGSGTRLTVV.

The chain is built from TRBV6-1 and TRBJ2-1; D is unclear. V lost 5 bases and J lost 0, with 11 bases in between. There are 15 residues in the CDR3. Per germline, CDR1 MNHNS and CDR2 SASEGT. The CDR3 bases are TGTGCCAGCAGTCCCCTGCGCGGCTCCTACAATGAGCAGTTCTTC. This encodes CASSPLRGSYNEQFF.

This chain joins TRBV4-1 and TRBJ1-1; D unresolved. The CDR3 sequence is 13 residues long. Germline CDR1 is MGHRA and CDR2 is YSYEKL. V was cut by 4 bases and J by 5 bases, with 11 bases left in between. The CDR3 region is CASSRIMGTEAFF. For the CDR3, the DNA is TGCGCCAGCAGCCGGATTATGGGAACTGAAGCTTTCTTT.

This chain connects TRBV6-2 or TRBV6-3 to TRBJ1-5, with 10 positions matching TRBD1. The germline V gene encodes CDR1 MNHEY and CDR2 SVGEGT. Losses at the gene ends were 5 bases for V and 4 bases for J; bases not matched to a gene: 11. The CDR3 runs 17 residues. The CDR3 DNA follows: TGTGCCAGCAGTCCTCAAGGGACAGGGGCAAGGAATCAGCCCCAGCATTTT. This sequence encodes CASSPQGTGARNQPQHF.

The CDR3 is CASSPGQGVAEAFF. In nucleotides, the CDR3 is TGCGCCAGCAGCCCGGGACAGGGGGTCGCTGAAGCTTTCTTT. The chain has TRBV4-3 and TRBJ1-1; TRBD1 agrees at 11 bases. This CDR3 is 14 amino acids long. Unmatched junction bases numbered 4, after V lost 4 bases and J lost 6 bases. Germline values: CDR1 LGHNA, CDR2 YSLEER.

In this sample, this clonotype turned up a few times. The J gene is TRBJ1-2, the V gene TRBV30, with a weak D call TRBD1 (6 bases). The V end lost 3 bases, the J end lost 5 bases, and 10 bases lay between the germline ends. This CDR3 comprises 12 residues. Germline assignment: CDR1 GTSNPN and CDR2 SVGIG (reference sequence). The CDR3 loop is CAWSPGDYGYTF. CDR3 bases: TGTGCCTGGAGCCCAGGGGATTATGGCTACACCTTC.

With respect to this clonotype: It is likely a read error, because the conserved phenylalanine at the end of the CDR3 is missing. The J gene is TRBJ1-1, the V gene TRBV11-2; D gene ambiguous. V was clipped by 7 bases and J by 2 bases, with 17 bases between them. The CDR3 length is 15 residues. In germline, CDR1 is SGHAT, CDR2 FQNNGV. In nucleotides, the CDR3 is TGTGCCAGCACCAGGACGGCCAGAGGAAACACTGAAGCTTTCCTT. Amino acid sequence: CASTRTARGNTEAFL.

J is TRBJ1-3 and V is TRBV7-9; D not certain. Germline CDR1 SEHNR, CDR2 FQNEAQ (reference sequence). The CDR3 is made up of 14 amino acids. V lost 0 bases and J 3 bases, leaving 6 bases between the germline ends. The CDR3 sequence: CASSLASDGNTIYF. The CDR3 DNA reads as TGTGCCAGCAGCTTAGCGAGCGATGGAAACACCATATATTTT.